A single sample is the source of the 10 T cell receptor beta chains below, sequenced in a study of identical twins. One entry per CDR3 protein, called by TCRdb with MiXCR from the 5' RACE reads. The profile shows 150,000 or so distinct CDR3 sequences, under 4.5% of them singletons. The material sequenced was memory T cells sorted from blood. Every receptor here comes from a man aged 18 to 30 in good health.

This clonotype was seen many times. The chain joins TRBV12-3 or TRBV12-4 to TRBJ2-7, with D unclear. There are 13 residues in the CDR3. V lost 6 bases and J lost 1, with 10 bases in between. The CDR3 sequence is CASSRTPSYEQYF. DNA of the CDR3: TGTGCCAGCAGCCGGACCCCTTCCTACGAGCAGTACTTC.

This clonotype was seen at least ten times. The chain has TRBV20-1 and TRBJ2-2, with TRBD2 matching over 10 bases. This CDR3 has 19 residues. CDR1 is DFQATT and CDR2 is SNEGSKA in the germline V gene (reference sequence). After removal of 0 bases from V and 3 bases from J, the junction contained 13 bases not matched to a gene. The CDR3, as DNA: TGCAGTGCTAGAGATTGGAAGCGGGAGGGCCTTCGGGACACCGGGGAGCTGTTTTTT. This codes for CSARDWKREGLRDTGELFF.

This clonotype was picked up many times. V and J are TRBV7-2 and TRBJ2-3; no clear D. The CDR3 loop spans 14 amino acids. V shed 7 bases and J shed 2 bases, with 13 bases lying between them. Looked up from germline, CDR1 is SGHTA and CDR2 is FQGNSA. CDR3: CASTLRWLTDTQYF. The CDR3 bases are TGTGCCAGCACCCTCAGATGGCTCACAGATACGCAGTATTTT.

The chain joins TRBV6-2 or TRBV6-3 to TRBJ2-7; 8 nucleotides agree with TRBD1. This CDR3 is 15 amino acids long. J gave up 1 base and V 4 bases, and 6 bases lay outside the gene matches. Germline CDR1 MNHEY, CDR2 SVGEGT. CDR3 DNA: TGTGCCAGCAGTTCCCGGACAGGGACTTCCTACGAGCAGTACTTC. It specifies CASSSRTGTSYEQYF.

This clonotype was seen at least ten times. The gene calls are TRBV10-2 and TRBJ2-1; 14 nucleotides line up with TRBD2. The CDR3 is made up of 16 amino acids. Per germline, CDR1 WSHSY and CDR2 SAAADI. J gave up 8 bases and V 7 bases, and 10 bases lay outside the gene matches. The CDR3 is CASIPPGTSGGYEQFF. The CDR3 coding sequence is TGCGCCAGCATACCTCCTGGGACTAGCGGGGGCTATGAGCAGTTCTTC.

This clonotype was seen ten or more times. This sequence joins TRBV5-5 and TRBJ2-5, with 7 bases that match TRBD2. Trimming took 4 bases from V and 1 from J; bases not matched to a gene: 1. The CDR3 has 13 amino acids. CDR1 and CDR2 from the germline V gene are SGHKS and YYEKEE (reference sequence). CDR3 DNA: TGTGCCAGCAGCCGGACTAGCCAAGAGACCCAGTACTTC. Protein sequence: CASSRTSQETQYF.

Ten or more counts support this clonotype. The chain joins TRBV20-1 to TRBJ2-1; 9 nucleotides align to TRBD1. CDR1 and CDR2 from the germline V gene are DFQATT and SNEGSKA (reference sequence). The CDR3 is made up of 13 amino acids. CDR3 region: CSAHRGRFGEQFF. The CDR3 DNA is TGCAGCGCGCACAGGGGGCGCTTCGGTGAGCAGTTCTTC.

Only a few counts were recorded for this clonotype. The CDR3 loop is CASSTTTGNTIYF. DNA of the CDR3: TGTGCCAGTAGTACCACGACAGGAAACACCATATATTTT. V and J are TRBV19 and TRBJ1-3; D is unresolved. The ends were cut back, 4 bases at V and 4 bases at J, with 8 bases in the middle. This CDR3 has 13 amino acids. From germline, CDR1 is LNHDA and CDR2 SQIVND (reference sequence). Full variable domain (outside the CDR3, taken from reference TRBV19 and TRBJ1-3): DGGITQSPKYLFRKEGQNVTLSCEQNLNHDAMYWYRQDPGQGLRLIYYSQIVNDFQKGDIAEGYSVSREKKESFPLTVTSAQKNPTAFYLCASSTTTGNTIYFGEGSWLTVV.

This clonotype was seen repeatedly, ten times or more. The chain couples TRBV10-3 to TRBJ2-1; weak D call: TRBD1 (6 bases). V was pared by 6 bases and J by 7 bases, with 10 bases between. This CDR3 comprises 12 residues. Germline-derived CDR1 and CDR2 are ENHRY and SYGVKD. This CDR3 reads CAISQQGNEQFF. The CDR3 bases are TGTGCCATCAGCCAACAGGGAAATGAGCAGTTCTTC.

This clonotype was counted many times. The chain recombines TRBV10-3 with TRBJ2-7; D uncertain. Germline V gives CDR1 ENHRY, CDR2 SYGVKD. The CDR3 sequence is 13 residues long. Trimming cost V 4 bases and J 3 bases, with 10 bases left between them. Written as DNA, the CDR3 is TGTGCCATCAGTGCCCAGATCAACTACGAGCAGTACGTC. Translating gives CAISAQINYEQYV.